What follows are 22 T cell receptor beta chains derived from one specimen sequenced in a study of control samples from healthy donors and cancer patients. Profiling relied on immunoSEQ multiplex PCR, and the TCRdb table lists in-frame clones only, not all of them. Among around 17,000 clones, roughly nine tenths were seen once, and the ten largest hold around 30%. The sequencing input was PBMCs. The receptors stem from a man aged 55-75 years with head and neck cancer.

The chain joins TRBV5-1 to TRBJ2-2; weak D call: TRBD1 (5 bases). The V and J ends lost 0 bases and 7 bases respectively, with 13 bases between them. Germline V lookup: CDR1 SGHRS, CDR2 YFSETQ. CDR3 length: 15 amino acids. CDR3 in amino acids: CASSLAAGSNGELFF. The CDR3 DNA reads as TGCGCCAGCAGCTTGGCCGCAGGGTCTAACGGGGAGCTGTTTTTT.

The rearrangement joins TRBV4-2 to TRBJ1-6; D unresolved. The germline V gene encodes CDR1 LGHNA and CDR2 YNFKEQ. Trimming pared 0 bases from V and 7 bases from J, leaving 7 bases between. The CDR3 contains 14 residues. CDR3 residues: CASSQDNSNSPLHF. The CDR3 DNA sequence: TGTGCCAGCAGCCAAGATAACAGCAATTCACCCCTCCACTTT.

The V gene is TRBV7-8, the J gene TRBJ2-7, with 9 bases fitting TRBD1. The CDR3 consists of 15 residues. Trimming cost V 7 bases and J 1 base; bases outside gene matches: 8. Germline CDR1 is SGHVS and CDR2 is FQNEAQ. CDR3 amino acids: CASTVGTGTSYEQYF. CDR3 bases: TGTGCCAGCACCGTCGGGACAGGGACTTCCTACGAGCAGTACTTC.

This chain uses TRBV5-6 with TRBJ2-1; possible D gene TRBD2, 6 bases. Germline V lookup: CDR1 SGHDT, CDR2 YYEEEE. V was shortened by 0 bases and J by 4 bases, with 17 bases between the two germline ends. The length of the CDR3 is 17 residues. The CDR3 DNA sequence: TGTGCCAGCAGCTTGGCCGCGGAGGGGTGGGCATACAATGAGCAGTTCTTC. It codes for CASSLAAEGWAYNEQFF.

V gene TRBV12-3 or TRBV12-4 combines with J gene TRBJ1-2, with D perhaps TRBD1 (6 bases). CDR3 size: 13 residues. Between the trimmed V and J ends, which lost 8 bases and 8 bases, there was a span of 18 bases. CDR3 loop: CASLGGSPRGYTF. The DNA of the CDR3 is TGTGCCAGCCTCGGGGGCAGCCCGCGGGGCTACACCTTC.

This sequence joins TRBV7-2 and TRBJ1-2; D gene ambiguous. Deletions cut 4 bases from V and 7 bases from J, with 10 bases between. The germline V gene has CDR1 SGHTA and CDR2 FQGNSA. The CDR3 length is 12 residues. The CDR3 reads CASSSVGVGYTF. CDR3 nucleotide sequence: TGTGCCAGCAGCTCCGTCGGGGTTGGCTACACCTTC.

The CDR3 is CASSAPGLAGGTDTQYF. In DNA, the CDR3 is TGTGCCAGCAGCGCGCCGGGACTAGCGGGCGGCACAGATACGCAGTATTTT. V usage is TRBV7-9 and J usage is TRBJ2-3; TRBD2 matches at 12 bases. Unmatched junction bases numbered 7, after V lost 5 bases and J lost 1 base. Germline V gives CDR1 SEHNR, CDR2 FQNEAQ (reference sequence). The CDR3 loop spans 17 amino acids.

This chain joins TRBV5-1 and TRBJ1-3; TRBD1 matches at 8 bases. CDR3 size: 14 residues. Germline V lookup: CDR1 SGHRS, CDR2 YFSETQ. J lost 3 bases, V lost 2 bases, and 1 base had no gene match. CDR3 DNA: TGCGCCAGCAGCTTACAGGGGGATGGAAACACCATATATTTT. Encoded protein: CASSLQGDGNTIYF.

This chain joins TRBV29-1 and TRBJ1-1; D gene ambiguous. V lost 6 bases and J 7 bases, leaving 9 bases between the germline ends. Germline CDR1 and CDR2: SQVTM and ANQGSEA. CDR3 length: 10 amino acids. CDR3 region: CSVASLEAFF. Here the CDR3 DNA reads TGCAGCGTAGCCAGCCTTGAAGCTTTCTTT. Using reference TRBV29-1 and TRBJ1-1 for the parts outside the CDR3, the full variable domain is SAVISQKPSRDICQRGTSLTIQCQVDSQVTMMFWYRQQPGQSLTLIATANQGSEATYESGFVIDKFPISRPNLTFSTLTVSNMSPEDSSIYLCSVASLEAFFGQGTRLTVV.

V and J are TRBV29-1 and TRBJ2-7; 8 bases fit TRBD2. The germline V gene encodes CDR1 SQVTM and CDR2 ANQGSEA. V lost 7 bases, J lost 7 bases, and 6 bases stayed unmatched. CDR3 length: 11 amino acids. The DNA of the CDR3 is TGCAGCGCGGGACGCGGGGGGGAGCAGTACTTC. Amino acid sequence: CSAGRGGEQYF.

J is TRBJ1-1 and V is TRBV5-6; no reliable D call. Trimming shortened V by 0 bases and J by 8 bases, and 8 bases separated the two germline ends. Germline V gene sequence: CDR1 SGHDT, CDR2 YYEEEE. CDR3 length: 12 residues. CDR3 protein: CASSLAAGEAFF. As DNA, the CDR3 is TGTGCCAGCAGCTTGGCAGCGGGAGAAGCTTTCTTT.

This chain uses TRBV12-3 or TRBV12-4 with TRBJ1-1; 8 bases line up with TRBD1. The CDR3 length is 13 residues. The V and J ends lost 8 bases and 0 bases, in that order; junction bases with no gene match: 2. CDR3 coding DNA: TGTGCCAGCCAGGGGGCTGTGAACACTGAAGCTTTCTTT. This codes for CASQGAVNTEAFF.

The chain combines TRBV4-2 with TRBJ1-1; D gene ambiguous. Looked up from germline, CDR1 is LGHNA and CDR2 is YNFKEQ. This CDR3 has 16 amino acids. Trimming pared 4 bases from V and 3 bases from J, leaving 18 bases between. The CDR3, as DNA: TGTGCCAGCAGCCGCTCGGGTAGGATTTCGTACACTGAAGCTTTCTTT. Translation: CASSRSGRISYTEAFF.

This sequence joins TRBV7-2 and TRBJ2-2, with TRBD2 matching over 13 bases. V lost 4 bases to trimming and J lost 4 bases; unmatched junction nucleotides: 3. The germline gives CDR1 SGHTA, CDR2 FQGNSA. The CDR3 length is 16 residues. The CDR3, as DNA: TGTGCCAGCAGCTCCGGACTAGCGGGAGTCACCGGGGAGCTGTTTTTT. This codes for CASSSGLAGVTGELFF.

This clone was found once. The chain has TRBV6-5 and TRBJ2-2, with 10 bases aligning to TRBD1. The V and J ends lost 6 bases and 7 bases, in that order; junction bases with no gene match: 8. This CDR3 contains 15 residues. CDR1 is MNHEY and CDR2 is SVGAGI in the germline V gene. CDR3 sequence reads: CASRLRQGAGGELFF. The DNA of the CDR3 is TGTGCCAGCAGATTAAGACAGGGGGCCGGCGGGGAGCTGTTTTTT.

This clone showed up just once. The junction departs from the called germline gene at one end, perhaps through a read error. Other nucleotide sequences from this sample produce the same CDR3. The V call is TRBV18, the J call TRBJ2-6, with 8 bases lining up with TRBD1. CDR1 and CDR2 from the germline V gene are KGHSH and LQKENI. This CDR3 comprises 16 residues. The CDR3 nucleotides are TGCGCCAGCTCTCCCGGGACAGGTACCGGGGCCAACGTCCTGACTTTC. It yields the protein CASSPGTGTGANVLTF.

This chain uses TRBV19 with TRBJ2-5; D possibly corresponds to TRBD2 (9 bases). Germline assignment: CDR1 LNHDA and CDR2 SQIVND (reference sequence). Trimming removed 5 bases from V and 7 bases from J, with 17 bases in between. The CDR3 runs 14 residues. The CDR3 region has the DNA TGTGCCAGTAGTCTGGCGGGGGGGACAGGGACCCAGTACTTC. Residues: CASSLAGGTGTQYF.

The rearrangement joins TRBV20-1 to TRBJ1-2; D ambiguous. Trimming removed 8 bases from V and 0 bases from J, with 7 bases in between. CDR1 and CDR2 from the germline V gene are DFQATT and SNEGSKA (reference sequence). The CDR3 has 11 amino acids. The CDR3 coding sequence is TGCAGTCCAGGCGCTAACTATGGCTACACCTTC. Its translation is CSPGANYGYTF.

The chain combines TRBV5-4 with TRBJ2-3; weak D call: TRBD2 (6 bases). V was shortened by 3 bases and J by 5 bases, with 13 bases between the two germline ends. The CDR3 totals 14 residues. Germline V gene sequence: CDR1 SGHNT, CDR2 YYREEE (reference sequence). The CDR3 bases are TGTGCCAGCAGCTCAAAGGCGGGGATAGATACGCAGTATTTT. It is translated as CASSSKAGIDTQYF.

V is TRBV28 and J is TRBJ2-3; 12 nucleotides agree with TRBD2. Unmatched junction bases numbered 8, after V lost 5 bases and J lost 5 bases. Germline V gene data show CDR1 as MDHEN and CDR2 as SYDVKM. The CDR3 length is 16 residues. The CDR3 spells CASSPRLAGAVDTQYF. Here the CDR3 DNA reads TGTGCCAGCAGTCCCAGACTAGCGGGGGCGGTAGATACGCAGTATTTT.

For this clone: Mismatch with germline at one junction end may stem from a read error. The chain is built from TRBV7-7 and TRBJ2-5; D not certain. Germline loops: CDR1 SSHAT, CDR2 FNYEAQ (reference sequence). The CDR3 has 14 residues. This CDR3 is CASSLDISAETQYF. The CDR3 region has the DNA TGTGCTAGCAGCTTAGATATTAGTGCAGAGACCCAGTACTTC.

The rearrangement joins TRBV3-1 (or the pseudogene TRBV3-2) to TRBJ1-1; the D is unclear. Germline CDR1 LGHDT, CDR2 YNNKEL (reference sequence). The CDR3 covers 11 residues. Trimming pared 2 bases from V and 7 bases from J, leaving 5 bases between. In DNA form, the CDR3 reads TGTGCCAGCAGCCAACGCCTTGAAGCTTTCTTT. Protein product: CASSQRLEAFF.